The sequence of this TCR beta chain was determined in a study of T cells in Graves' hyperthyroidism and ophthalmopathy. CDR1 is MNHEY and CDR2 is SVGAGI in the germline V gene. The CDR3 runs 16 residues. Trimming took off 5 bases at V and 5 bases at J, with 18 bases between the two ends. This clonotype was seen just once. Amplification of TCR beta CDR3 regions used RNA as the template. First-round RT-PCR of the TCR CDR3 relied on the HTBI primer set. TCRdb re-derived calls from the multiplex PCR reads in MiXCR, one entry per CDR3 protein. The profile shows around 720,000 distinct CDR3 sequences, over 35% of them singletons. Uncontrolled infection, other autoimmune disease, pregnancy and lactation each barred patients from inclusion.

The rearrangement uses TRBV6-5 and TRBJ2-2; tentatively, D is TRBD1 or TRBD2 (6 bases each). The source is a woman aged 40 to 50 with Graves' hyperthyroidism. The specimen was blood. CDR3 nucleotide sequence: TGTGCCAGCAGTCTCCGGGGGCTGGGGGCGACCGGGGAGCTGTTTTTT. Translation: CASSLRGLGATGELFF.